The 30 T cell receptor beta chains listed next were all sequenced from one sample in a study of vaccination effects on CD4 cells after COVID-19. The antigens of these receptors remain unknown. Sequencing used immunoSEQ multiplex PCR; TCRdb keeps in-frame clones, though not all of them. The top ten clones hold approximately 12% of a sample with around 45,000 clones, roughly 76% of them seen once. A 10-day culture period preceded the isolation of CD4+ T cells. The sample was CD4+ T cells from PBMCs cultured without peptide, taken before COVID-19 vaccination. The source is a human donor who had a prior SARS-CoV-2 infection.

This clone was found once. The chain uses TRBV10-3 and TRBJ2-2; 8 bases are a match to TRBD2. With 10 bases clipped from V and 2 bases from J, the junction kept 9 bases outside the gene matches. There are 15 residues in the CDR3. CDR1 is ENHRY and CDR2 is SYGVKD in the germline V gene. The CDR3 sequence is CATSGGDDNTGELFF. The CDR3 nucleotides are TGTGCCACGAGCGGGGGCGATGATAACACCGGGGAGCTGTTTTTT.

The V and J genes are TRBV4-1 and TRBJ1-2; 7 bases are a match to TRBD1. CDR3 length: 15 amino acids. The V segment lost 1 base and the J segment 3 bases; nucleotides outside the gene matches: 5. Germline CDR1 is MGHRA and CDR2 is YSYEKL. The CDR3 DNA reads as TGCGCCAGCAGCCAAGTAGAGACAGGGCACTATGGCTACACCTTC. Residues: CASSQVETGHYGYTF.

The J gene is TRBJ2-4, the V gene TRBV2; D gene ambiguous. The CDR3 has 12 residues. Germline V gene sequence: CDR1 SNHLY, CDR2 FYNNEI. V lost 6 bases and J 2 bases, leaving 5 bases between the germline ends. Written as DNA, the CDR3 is TGTGCCAGCAGGAACCCCAAAAACATTCAGTACTTC. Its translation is CASRNPKNIQYF. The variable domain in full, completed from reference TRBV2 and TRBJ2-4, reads EPEVTQTPSHQVTQMGQEVILRCVPISNHLYFYWYRQILGQKVEFLVSFYNNEISEKSEIFDDQFSVERPDGSNFTLKIRSTKLEDSAMYFCASRNPKNIQYFGAGTRLSVL.

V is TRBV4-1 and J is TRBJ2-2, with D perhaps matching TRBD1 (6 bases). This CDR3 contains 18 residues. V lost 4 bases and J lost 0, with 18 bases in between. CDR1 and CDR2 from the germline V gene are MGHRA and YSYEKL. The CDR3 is CASSPTPGQTSNTGELFF. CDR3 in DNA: TGCGCCAGCAGCCCCACCCCGGGACAAACTTCGAACACCGGGGAGCTGTTTTTT.

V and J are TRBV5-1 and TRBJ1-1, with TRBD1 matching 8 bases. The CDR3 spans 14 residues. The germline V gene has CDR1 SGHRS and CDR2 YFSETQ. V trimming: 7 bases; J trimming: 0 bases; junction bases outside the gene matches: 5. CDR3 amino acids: CASRPGGMNTEAFF. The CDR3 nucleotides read TGCGCCAGCCGTCCAGGGGGCATGAACACTGAAGCTTTCTTT.

CDR3 bases: TGCGCCAGCAGCCAAGATAGACTGTCTACTGGAAACACCATATATTTT. This codes for CASSQDRLSTGNTIYF. The V and J genes are TRBV4-3 and TRBJ1-3, with D hard to call. V lost 0 bases, J lost 2 bases, and 11 bases lay in between. CDR1 and CDR2 from the germline V gene are LGHNA and YSLEER. The length of the CDR3 is 16 residues.

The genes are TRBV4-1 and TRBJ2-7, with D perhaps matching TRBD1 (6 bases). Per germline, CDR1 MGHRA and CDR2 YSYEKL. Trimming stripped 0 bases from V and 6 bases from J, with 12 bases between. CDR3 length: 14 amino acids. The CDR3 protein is CASSQDSGDREQYF. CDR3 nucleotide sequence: TGCGCCAGCAGCCAAGATTCAGGGGACCGCGAGCAGTACTTC.

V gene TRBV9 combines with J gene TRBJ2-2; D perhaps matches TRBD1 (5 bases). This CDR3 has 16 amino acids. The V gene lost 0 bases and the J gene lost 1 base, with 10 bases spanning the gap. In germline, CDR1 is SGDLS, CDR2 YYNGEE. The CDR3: CASSVEGHGNTGELFF. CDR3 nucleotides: TGTGCCAGCAGCGTAGAGGGGCACGGGAACACCGGGGAGCTGTTTTTT.

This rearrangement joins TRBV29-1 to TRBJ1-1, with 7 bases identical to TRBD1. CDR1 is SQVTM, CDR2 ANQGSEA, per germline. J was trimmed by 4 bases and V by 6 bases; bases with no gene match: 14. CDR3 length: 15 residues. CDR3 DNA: TGCAGCGTCGTTTACAGGGGCCTTGGGGGCACTGAAGCTTTCTTT. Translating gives CSVVYRGLGGTEAFF.

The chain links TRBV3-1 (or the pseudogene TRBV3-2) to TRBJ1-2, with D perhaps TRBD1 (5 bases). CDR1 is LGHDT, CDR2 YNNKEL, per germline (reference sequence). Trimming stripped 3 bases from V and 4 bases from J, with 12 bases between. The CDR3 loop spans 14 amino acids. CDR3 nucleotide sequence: TGTGCCAGCAGCCACCTGGGACGGATCTATGGCTACACCTTC. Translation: CASSHLGRIYGYTF.

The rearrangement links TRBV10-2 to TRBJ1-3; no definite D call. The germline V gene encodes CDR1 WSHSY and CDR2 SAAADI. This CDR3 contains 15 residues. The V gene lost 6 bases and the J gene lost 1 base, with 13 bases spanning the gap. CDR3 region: CASRHVGTSGNTIYF. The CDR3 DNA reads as TGCGCCAGCAGGCACGTAGGAACATCTGGAAACACCATATATTTT.

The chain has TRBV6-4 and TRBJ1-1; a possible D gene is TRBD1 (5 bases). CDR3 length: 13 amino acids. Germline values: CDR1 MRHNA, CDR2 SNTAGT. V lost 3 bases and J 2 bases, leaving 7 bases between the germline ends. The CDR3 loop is CASSEDRNTEAFF. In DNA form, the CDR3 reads TGTGCCAGCAGTGAAGACAGAAACACTGAAGCTTTCTTT.

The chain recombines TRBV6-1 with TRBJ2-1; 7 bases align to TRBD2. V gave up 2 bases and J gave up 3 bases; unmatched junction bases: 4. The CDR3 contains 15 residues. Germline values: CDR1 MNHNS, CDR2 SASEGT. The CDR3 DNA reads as TGTGCCAGCAGTGAATTGGGGGACTACTACAATGAGCAGTTCTTC. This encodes CASSELGDYYNEQFF.

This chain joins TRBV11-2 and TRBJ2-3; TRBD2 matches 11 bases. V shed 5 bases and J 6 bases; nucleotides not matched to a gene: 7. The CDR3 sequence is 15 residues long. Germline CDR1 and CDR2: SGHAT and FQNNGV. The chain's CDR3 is CASSLAGGLGDTQYF. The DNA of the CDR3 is TGTGCCAGCAGCCTAGCGGGGGGTTTAGGTGATACGCAGTATTTT.

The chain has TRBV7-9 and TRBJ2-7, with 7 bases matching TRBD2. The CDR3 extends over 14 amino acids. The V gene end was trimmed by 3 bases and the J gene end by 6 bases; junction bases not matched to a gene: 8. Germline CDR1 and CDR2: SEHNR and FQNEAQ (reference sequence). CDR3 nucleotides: TGTGCCAGCAGCTTGGTAGGGAGGGTCGGCGAGCAGTACTTC. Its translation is CASSLVGRVGEQYF.

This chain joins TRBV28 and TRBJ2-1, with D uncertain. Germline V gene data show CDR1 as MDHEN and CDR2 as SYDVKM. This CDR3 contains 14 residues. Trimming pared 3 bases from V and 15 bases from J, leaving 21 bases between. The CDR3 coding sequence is TGTGCCAGCAGTTTTCCAATGCTTGGGGTAATGAGGTTCTTC. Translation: CASSFPMLGVMRFF. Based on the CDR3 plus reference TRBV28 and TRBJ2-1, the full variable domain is DVKVTQSSRYLVKRTGEKVFLECVQDMDHENMFWYRQDPGLGLRLIYFSYDVKMKEKGDIPEGYSVSREKKERFSLILESASTNQTSMYLCASSFPMLGVMRFFGPGTRLTVL.

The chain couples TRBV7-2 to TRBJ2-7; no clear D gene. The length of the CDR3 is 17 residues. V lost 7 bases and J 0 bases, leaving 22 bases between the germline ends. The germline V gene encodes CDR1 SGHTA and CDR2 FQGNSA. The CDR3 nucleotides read TGTGCCAGCACCTCGGACCTTAGCCGCAGGAGCTCCTACGAGCAGTACTTC. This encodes CASTSDLSRRSSYEQYF. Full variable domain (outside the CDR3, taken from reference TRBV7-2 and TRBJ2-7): GAGVSQSPSNKVTEKGKDVELRCDPISGHTALYWYRQSLGQGLEFLIYFQGNSAPDKSGLPSDRFSAERTGGSVSTLTIQRTQQEDSAVYLCASTSDLSRRSSYEQYFGPGTRLTVT.

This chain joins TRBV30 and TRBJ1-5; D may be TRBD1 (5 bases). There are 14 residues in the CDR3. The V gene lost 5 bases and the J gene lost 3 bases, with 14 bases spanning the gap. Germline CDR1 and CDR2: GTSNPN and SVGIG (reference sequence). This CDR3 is CAWAPRDPNQPQHF. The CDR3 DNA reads TGTGCCTGGGCTCCCAGGGACCCCAATCAGCCCCAGCATTTT.

The CDR3 DNA reads as TGTGCCAGCAGCCTGGGGGTCCCCCGGGAGCTGTTTTTT. Protein sequence: CASSLGVPRELFF. This chain joins TRBV5-6 and TRBJ2-2, with D tentatively TRBD1 or TRBD2 (5 bases each). Germline V gene data show CDR1 as SGHDT and CDR2 as YYEEEE. Trimming pared 4 bases from V and 9 bases from J, leaving 13 bases between. This CDR3 contains 13 residues.

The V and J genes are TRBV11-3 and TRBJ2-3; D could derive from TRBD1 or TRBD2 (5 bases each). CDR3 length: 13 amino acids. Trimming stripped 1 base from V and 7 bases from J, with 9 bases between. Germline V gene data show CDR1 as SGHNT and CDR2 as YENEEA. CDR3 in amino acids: CASSLVGVNTQYF. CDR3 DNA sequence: TGTGCCAGCAGCTTAGTGGGGGTAAATACGCAGTATTTT.

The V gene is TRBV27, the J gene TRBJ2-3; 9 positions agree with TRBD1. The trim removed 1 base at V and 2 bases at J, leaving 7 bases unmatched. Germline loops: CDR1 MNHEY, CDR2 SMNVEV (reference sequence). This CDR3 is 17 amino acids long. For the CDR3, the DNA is TGTGCCAGCAGTTTATTGGGGACAGGGACTGACACAGATACGCAGTATTTT. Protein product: CASSLLGTGTDTDTQYF.

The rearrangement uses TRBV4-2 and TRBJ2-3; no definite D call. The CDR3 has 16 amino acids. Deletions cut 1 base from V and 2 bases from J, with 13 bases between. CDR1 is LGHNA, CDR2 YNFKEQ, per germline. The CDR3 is CASSQAVGGLTDTQYF. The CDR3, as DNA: TGTGCCAGCAGCCAAGCGGTCGGCGGTCTCACAGATACGCAGTATTTT.

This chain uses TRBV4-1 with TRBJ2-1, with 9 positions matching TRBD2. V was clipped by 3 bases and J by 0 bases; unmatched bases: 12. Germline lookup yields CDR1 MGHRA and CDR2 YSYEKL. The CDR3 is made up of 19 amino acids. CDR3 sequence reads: CASSQRIAGGFSSYNEQFF. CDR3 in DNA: TGCGCCAGCAGCCAGCGTATTGCGGGGGGGTTTAGCTCCTACAATGAGCAGTTCTTC.

The CDR3 DNA is TGTGCCAGCTCACTTGGGCTCTTCACCGGGGAGCTGTTTTTT. It encodes CASSLGLFTGELFF. The chain recombines TRBV18 with TRBJ2-2; the D is unclear. The CDR3 runs 14 residues. Germline lookup yields CDR1 KGHSH and CDR2 LQKENI. V was clipped by 4 bases and J by 4 bases, with 10 bases between them. The whole variable domain, filled in from reference TRBV18 and TRBJ2-2, reads NAGVMQNPRHLVRRRGQEARLRCSPMKGHSHVYWYRQLPEEGLKFMVYLQKENIIDESGMPKERFSAEFPKEGPSILRIQQVVRGDSAAYFCASSLGLFTGELFFGEGSRLTVL.

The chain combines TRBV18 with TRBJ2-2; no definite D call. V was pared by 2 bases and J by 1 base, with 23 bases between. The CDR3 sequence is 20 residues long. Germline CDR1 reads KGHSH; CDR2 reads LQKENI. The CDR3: CASSPGWVGSPRRNTGELFF. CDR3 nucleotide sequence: TGTGCCAGCTCACCAGGATGGGTGGGGTCGCCGCGTCGGAACACCGGGGAGCTGTTTTTT.

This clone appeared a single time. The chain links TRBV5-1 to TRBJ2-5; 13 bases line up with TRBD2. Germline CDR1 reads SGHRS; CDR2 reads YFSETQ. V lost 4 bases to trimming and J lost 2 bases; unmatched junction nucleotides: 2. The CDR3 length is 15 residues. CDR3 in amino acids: CASSPGLAGQETQYF. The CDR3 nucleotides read TGCGCCAGCAGCCCGGGACTAGCGGGGCAAGAGACCCAGTACTTC.

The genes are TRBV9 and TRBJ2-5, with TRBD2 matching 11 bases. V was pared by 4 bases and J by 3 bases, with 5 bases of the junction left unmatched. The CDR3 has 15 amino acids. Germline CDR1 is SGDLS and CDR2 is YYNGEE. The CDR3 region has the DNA TGTGCCAGCAGCTCGGGGACTAGCGGAGAAGAGACCCAGTACTTC. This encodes CASSSGTSGEETQYF.

The DNA of the CDR3 is TGTGCCAGCAGCCGACGGGGTGACTACGAGCAGTACTTC. Its protein product is CASSRRGDYEQYF. The gene calls are TRBV6-5 and TRBJ2-7, with a possible D match to TRBD2 (5 bases). Trimming stripped 6 bases from V and 3 bases from J, with 12 bases between. The germline CDR1 and CDR2 sequences are MNHEY and SVGAGI. This CDR3 spans 13 amino acids.

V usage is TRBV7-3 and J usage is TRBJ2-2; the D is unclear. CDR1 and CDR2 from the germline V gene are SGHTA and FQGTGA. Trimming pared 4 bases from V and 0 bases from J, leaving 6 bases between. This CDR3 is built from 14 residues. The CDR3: CASSWQANTGELFF. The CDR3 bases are TGTGCCAGCAGCTGGCAGGCGAACACCGGGGAGCTGTTTTTT. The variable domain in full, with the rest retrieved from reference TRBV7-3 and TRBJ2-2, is GAGVSQTPSNKVTEKGKYVELRCDPISGHTALYWYRQSLGQGPEFLIYFQGTGAADDSGLPNDRFFAVRPEGSVSTLKIQRTERGDSAVYLCASSWQANTGELFFGEGSRLTVL.

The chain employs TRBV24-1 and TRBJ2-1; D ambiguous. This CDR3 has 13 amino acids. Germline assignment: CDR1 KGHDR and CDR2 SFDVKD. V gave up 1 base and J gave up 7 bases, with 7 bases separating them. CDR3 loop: CATSDFGFNEQFF. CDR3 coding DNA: TGTGCCACCAGTGATTTTGGCTTTAATGAGCAGTTCTTC.